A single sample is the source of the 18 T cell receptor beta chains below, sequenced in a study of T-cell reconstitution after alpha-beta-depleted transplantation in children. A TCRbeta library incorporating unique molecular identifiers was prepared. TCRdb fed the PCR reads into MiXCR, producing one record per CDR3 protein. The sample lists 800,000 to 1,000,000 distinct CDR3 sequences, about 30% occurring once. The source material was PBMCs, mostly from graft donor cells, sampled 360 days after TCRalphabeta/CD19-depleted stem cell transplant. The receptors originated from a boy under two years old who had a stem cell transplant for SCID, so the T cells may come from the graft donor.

The CDR3 nucleotides read TGTGCCAGCAGTCACGTCCGGGACAGGGGGCAAGATGAGCAGTTCTTC. Protein sequence: CASSHVRDRGQDEQFF. The gene calls are TRBV12-3 or TRBV12-4 and TRBJ2-1; 12 bases agree with TRBD1. V shed 5 bases and J 8 bases; nucleotides not matched to a gene: 10. The CDR3 is 16 residues long.

CDR3 bases: TGTGCCAGCAGTCCGAGAAAGGGGCCCTACGAGCAGTACTTC. This encodes CASSPRKGPYEQYF. V gene TRBV27 combines with J gene TRBJ2-7; maybe TRBD1 (5 bases). CDR1 MNHEY and CDR2 SMNVEV come from the germline V gene (reference sequence). The length of the CDR3 is 14 residues. Trimming left V 5 bases short and J 2 bases short, with 13 bases between.

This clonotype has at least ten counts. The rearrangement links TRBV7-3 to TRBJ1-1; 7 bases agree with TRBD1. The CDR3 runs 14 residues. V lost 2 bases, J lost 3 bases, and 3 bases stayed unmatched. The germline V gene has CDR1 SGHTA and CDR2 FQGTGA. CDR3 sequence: CASSLGGQYTEAFF. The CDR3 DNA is TGTGCCAGCAGCTTAGGGGGACAGTACACTGAAGCTTTCTTT.

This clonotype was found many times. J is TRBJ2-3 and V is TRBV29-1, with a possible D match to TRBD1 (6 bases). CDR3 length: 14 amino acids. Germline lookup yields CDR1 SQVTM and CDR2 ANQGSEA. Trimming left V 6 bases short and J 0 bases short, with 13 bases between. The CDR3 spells CSVPTGLSTDTQYF. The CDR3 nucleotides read TGCAGCGTCCCAACAGGGTTAAGCACAGATACGCAGTATTTT.

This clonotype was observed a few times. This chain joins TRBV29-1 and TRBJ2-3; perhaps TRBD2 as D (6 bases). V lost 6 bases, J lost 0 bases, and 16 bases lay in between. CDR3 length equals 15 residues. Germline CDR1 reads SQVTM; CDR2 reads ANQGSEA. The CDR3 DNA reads TGCAGCGTGCGGGACCGTGGAATTAGCACAGATACGCAGTATTTT. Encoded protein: CSVRDRGISTDTQYF.

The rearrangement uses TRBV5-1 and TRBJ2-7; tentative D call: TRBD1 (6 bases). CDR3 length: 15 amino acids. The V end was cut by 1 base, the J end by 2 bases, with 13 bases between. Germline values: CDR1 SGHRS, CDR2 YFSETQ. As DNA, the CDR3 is TGCGCCAGCAGCTTGTACAGGGCACTTGCCTACGAGCAGTACTTC. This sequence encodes CASSLYRALAYEQYF. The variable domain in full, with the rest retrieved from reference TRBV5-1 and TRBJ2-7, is KAGVTQTPRYLIKTRGQQVTLSCSPISGHRSVSWYQQTPGQGLQFLFEYFSETQRNKGNFPGRFSGRQFSNSRSEMNVSTLELGDSALYLCASSLYRALAYEQYFGPGTRLTVT.

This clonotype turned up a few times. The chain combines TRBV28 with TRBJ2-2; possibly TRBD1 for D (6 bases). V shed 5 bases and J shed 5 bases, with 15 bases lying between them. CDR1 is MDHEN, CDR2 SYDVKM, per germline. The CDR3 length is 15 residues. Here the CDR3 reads CASSKMQGITGELFF. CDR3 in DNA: TGTGCCAGCAGTAAAATGCAGGGGATAACCGGGGAGCTGTTTTTT.

The CDR3 DNA sequence: TGTGCCAGCAGCCAAGGGACGGGGGCCGCCTACGAGCAGTACTTC. This gives the protein CASSQGTGAAYEQYF. This rearrangement joins TRBV4-2 to TRBJ2-7; either TRBD1 or TRBD2 may fit D (6 bases each). The CDR3 runs to 15 residues. Germline loops: CDR1 LGHNA, CDR2 YNFKEQ. V lost 1 base and J lost 2, with 12 bases in between.

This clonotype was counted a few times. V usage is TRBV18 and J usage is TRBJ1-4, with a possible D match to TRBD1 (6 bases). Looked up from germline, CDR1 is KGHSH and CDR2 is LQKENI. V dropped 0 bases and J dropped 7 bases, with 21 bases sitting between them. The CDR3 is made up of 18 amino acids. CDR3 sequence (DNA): TGTGCCAGCTCACCACCCTCGCTCCGACGGAGGGGGTCTGAAAAACTGTTTTTT. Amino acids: CASSPPSLRRRGSEKLFF.

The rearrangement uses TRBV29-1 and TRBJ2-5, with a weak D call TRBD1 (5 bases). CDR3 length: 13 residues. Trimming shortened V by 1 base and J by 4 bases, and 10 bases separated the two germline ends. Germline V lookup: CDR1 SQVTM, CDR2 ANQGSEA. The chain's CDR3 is CSVEAGLGETQYF. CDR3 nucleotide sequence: TGCAGCGTTGAAGCAGGGCTAGGAGAGACCCAGTACTTC.

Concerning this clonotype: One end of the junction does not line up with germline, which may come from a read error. The CDR3 region has the DNA TGTACCATCTGTTTAGGAAGAGGGGGCTCTACGAGCTCCTACAATGAGCAGTTCTTC. This codes for CTICLGRGGSTSSYNEQFF. The chain has TRBV10-3 and TRBJ2-1; TRBD1 aligns across 7 bases. This CDR3 comprises 19 residues. Germline V gene data show CDR1 as ENHRY and CDR2 as SYGVKD.

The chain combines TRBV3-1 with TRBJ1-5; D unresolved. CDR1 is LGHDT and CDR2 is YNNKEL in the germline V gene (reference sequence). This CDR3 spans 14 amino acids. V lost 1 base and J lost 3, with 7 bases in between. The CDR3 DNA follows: TGTGCCAGCAGCCAAGGAGGCGTCAATCAGCCCCAGCATTTT. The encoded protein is CASSQGGVNQPQHF.

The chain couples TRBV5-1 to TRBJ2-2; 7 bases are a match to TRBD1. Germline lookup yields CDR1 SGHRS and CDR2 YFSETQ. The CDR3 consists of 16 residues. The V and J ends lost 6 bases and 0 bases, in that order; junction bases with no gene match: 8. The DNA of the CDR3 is TGCGCCAGCACCCAATGGGACAGCACGAACACCGGGGAGCTGTTTTTT. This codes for CASTQWDSTNTGELFF.

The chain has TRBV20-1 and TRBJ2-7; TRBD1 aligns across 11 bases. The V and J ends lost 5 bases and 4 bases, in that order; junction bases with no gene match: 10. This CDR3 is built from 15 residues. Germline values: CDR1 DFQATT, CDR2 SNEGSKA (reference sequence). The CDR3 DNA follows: TGCAGTGCTCTGGATCGGACAGGGGGCATGTACGAGCAGTACTTC. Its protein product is CSALDRTGGMYEQYF.

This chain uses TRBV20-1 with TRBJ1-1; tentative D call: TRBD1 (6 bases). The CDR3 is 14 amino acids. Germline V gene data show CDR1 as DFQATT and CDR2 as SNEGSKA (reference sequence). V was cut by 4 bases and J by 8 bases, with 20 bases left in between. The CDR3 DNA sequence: TGCAGTGCTACCCGGACAGTGGGGAACTACGAAGCTTTCTTT. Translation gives CSATRTVGNYEAFF.

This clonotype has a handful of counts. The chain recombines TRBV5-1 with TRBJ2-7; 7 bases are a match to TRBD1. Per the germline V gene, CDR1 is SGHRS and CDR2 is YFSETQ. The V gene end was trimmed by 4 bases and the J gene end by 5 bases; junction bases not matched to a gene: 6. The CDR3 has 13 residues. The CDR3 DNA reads TGCGCCAGCAGCCCACAGGGGATCAACGAGCAGTACTTC. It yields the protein CASSPQGINEQYF.

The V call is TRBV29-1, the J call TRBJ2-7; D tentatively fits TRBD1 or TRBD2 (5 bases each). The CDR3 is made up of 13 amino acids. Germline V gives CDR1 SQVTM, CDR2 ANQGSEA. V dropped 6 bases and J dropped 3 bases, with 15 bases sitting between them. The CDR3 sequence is CSVSGLEDYEQYF. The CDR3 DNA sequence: TGCAGCGTATCGGGGCTTGAGGACTACGAGCAGTACTTC.

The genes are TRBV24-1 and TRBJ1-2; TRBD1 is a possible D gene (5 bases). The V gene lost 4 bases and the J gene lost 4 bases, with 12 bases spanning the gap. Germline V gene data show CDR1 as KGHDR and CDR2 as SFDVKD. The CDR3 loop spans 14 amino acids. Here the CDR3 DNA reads TGTGCCACCAGTGACCCCACAGGACGCTATGGCTACACCTTC. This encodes CATSDPTGRYGYTF.